This T cell receptor beta chain was profiled in a study of response to subunit inactivated influenza vaccine. Overall study findings and caveats: Few additional T cells are recruited per seasonal influenza vaccination, authors suggested.

As to this clonotype: Its antigen is as yet unknown.

TCRdb re-called the RT-PCR reads with MiXCR, one entry per CDR3 protein. There are about 480,000 distinct CDR3 sequences in the sample; roughly 9.7% occur only once, and approximately 12% lies in the top ten. V lost 8 bases to trimming and J lost 6 bases, with 13 bases between them. The CDR3 is 13 residues long. CDR1 is MNHEY and CDR2 is SMNVEV in the germline V gene (reference sequence). The sample in question was PBMCs from blood, obtained roughly 45 days after vaccination. The receptor comes from a man aged 45-65 years who received an inactivated influenza vaccine. The chain is built from TRBV27 and TRBJ2-2, with D perhaps being TRBD1 or TRBD2 (7 bases each). The CDR3 sequence is CASAQGGAGELFF. The CDR3, as DNA: TGTGCCAGCGCCCAGGGGGGGGCCGGGGAGCTGTTTTTT.